This T cell receptor (beta chain) was documented in a study of T-cell memory formation after mild COVID-19. Study-level findings and limits: Shrinking CD4+ clones were chiefly CM and EM; CD8+ ones were chiefly EMRA.

Constant-segment primers were used for 5'RACE, and the resulting TCR alpha and TCR beta cDNA libraries carried sample barcodes and UMIs. Via MiXCR, TCRdb re-called the 5' RACE reads, giving one row per CDR3 protein. Among fewer than 400,000 distinct CDR3 sequences listed, approximately 15% were seen once. The CDR3 consists of 14 residues. V lost 6 bases to trimming and J lost 6 bases, with 15 bases between them. CDR1 and CDR2 (germline): MNHNY, SVGAGI (reference sequence). As regards this clonotype: Its antigen is as yet unknown.

This sequence was found in a man aged 18 to 30 who had mild COVID-19 (a few samples of this study predate the infection). Cell type and time point are not known. The gene calls are TRBV6-6 and TRBJ1-5, with D perhaps matching TRBD1 (5 bases). Sequenced: PBMCs or a T cell subset sorted from them (not recorded which). CDR3 DNA sequence: TGTGCCAGCAGCGCTACCAGGGAAAGTCAGCCCCAGCATTTT. As protein: CASSATRESQPQHF.